This TCR beta chain emerged from a study of blood T cells in healthy people across ages. This clonotype was counted once. At one boundary the junction diverges from the germline segment, which might be a read error. The CDR3 runs 15 residues. Germline CDR1 SEHNR, CDR2 FQNEAQ (reference sequence). Primers used in a second PCR of about 6 to 11 cycles were a sample-barcoded 5' primer and a J-beta primer mix. Via MiXCR, TCRdb re-called the 5' RACE reads, giving one row per CDR3 protein. The sample includes just under 900,000 distinct CDR3 sequences, less than 35% seen only once; the top ten take 15% to 20%.

The receptor comes from a woman of 80 years or more in good health. Sequencing used blood. This chain links TRBV7-9 with TRBJ2-3; TRBD1 agrees at 9 bases. The CDR3 sequence is CASDSWTGDPDTQYF. In nucleotides, the CDR3 is TGTGCCAGCGACTCTTGGACAGGGGATCCAGATACACAGTATTTT. Full variable domain (missing parts from reference TRBV7-9 and TRBJ2-3): DTGVSQNPRHKITKRGQNVTFRCDPISEHNRLYWYRQTLGQGPEFLTYFQNEAQLEKSRLLSDRFSAERPKGSFSTLEIQRTEQGDSAMYLCASDSWTGDPDTQYFGPGTRLTVL.